This TCR beta chain is from a study of radiotherapy plus CTLA-4 blockade in lung cancer. Looking at the study overall: 18% of patients responded objectively, and around 31% achieved disease control.

Repertoires were generated with immunoSEQ multiplex PCR, while TCRdb's copy carries only in-frame clones and drops some. This sample has 50,000 to 75,000 clones, with 60% to 80% found just once. The CDR3 is 12 residues long. The V end was cut by 5 bases, the J end by 0 bases, with 2 bases between. From germline, CDR1 is MGHDK and CDR2 SYGVNS. As to this clone: Its specificity is unknown.

Chemo-refractory metastatic non-small-cell lung cancer patients were treated with focal radiation plus CTLA-4 blockade with ipilimumab. Findings and caveats of the study: Early clonal dynamics of blood T cells, together with interferon-beta, were reported as the best response predictor. Subsequent to radiotherapy plus ipilimumab, tumor-derived TCR clones underwent expansion in blood.

Sample: peripheral blood, taken from a patient treated with radiotherapy plus ipilimumab. The rearrangement uses TRBV25-1 and TRBJ1-5; D remains unclear. The clonotype originates from a human donor with non-small cell lung cancer who had a complete response to radiotherapy plus ipilimumab. In DNA, the CDR3 is TGTGCCAGCAGTTATAGCAATCAGCCCCAGCATTTT. It codes for CASSYSNQPQHF.